A selection of T cell receptor beta chains follows, all from one sample in a study of a mutant IDH1 vaccine in newly diagnosed glioma. Sequencing used immunoSEQ multiplex PCR; TCRdb keeps in-frame clones, though not all of them. The repertoire holds 35,000 to 40,000 clones, with 60% to 75% as singletons. No antigen has been identified for these receptors. The sequencing here drew on PBMCs, taken from a glioma patient whose treatment included an IDH1 peptide vaccine. The receptors come from a man in his forties or fifties with glioma. Both conserved end residues are part of each CDR3. A D gene is named only where the DNA matches it firmly. A clone size is listed for some rows: how often the clone was seen (once, few, many), or a class if it is expanded.

TRBD2	TRBJ2-5	TRBV9	-	TGTGCCAGCAGCGTCCTAGCGGGAGTAGAAGAGACCCAGTACTTC	CASSVLAGVEETQYF
TRBD2	TRBJ2-3	TRBV5-6	-	TGTGCCAGCAGCTTGAAGCGGATTAAGCGGGGAGATACGCAGTATTTT	CASSLKRIKRGDTQYF
TRBD1	TRBJ2-3	TRBV4-3	-	TGCGCCAGCAGCCATACCCGGGGCAGGGGGCGCGGGGATACGCAGTATTTT	CASSHTRGRGRGDTQYF
TRBD1	TRBJ1-5	TRBV6-5	-	TGTGCCAGCATCGGACAGGGGAAGGCTCAGCCCCAGCATTTT	CASIGQGKAQPQHF
TRBD1	TRBJ2-2	TRBV7-2	-	TGTGCCAGCAGATCCGGGACAGGGGTAGGCGGGGAGCTGTTTTTT	CASRSGTGVGGELFF
-	TRBJ2-2	TRBV27	-	TGTGCCAGCAGTTTATCGGGGGAGCTGTTTTTT	CASSLSGELFF
TRBD2	TRBJ2-1	TRBV7-9	few	TGTGCCAGCAGCAAGCTCCCGACTAGCGGGAGTCGGGTCAATGAGCAGTTCTTC	CASSKLPTSGSRVNEQFF
-	TRBJ1-1	TRBV28	-	TGTGCCAGCAGTTTACCCGGGGGCAGGGAGCGTCTCATGAACACTGAAGCTTTCTTT	CASSLPGGRERLMNTEAFF
-	TRBJ2-7	TRBV7-2	-	TGTGCCAGCAGCTCCTTTCCAGCGGAGCCTTACGAGCAGTACTTC	CASSSFPAEPYEQYF
-	TRBJ1-5	TRBV2	medium-sized	TGTGCCAGCAGCAGGGAACTAAATAGCAATCAGCCCCAGCATTTT	CASSRELNSNQPQHF
TRBD1	TRBJ1-5	TRBV7-2	-	TGTGCCAGCAGCGAACAGGGGCGACAGCCCCAGCATTTT	CASSEQGRQPQHF
TRBD2	TRBJ2-3	TRBV4-3	-	TGCGCCAGCAGCCAAGATCAGCTAGCGGGAGGAGCAGATACGCAGTATTTT	CASSQDQLAGGADTQYF
-	TRBJ2-3	TRBV5-6	-	TGTGCCAGCAGCGGGACGTACTCTACGCAGTATTTT	CASSGTYSTQYF
TRBD1	TRBJ2-1	TRBV27	-	TGTGCCAGCAGTTTAAAGGGGAGGGGACAGGGTTACTACAATGAGCAGTTCTTC	CASSLKGRGQGYYNEQFF
TRBD2	TRBJ2-1	TRBV9	-	TGTGCCAGCAGCGTAGTGGCCCAGCGGGGCTTCAATGAGCAGTTCTTC	CASSVVAQRGFNEQFF
-	TRBJ2-5	TRBV14	-	TGTGCCAGCAGCCAATACAGGTTTGGGGAGACCCAGTACTTC	CASSQYRFGETQYF
-	TRBJ1-1	TRBV5-4	-	TGTGCCAGCAGCCAAGGGAGGGAGTTTGAAGCTTTCTTT	CASSQGREFEAFF
TRBD2	TRBJ2-3	TRBV30	few	TGTGCCTGGAATCGGCGGGAGAGAGATACGCAGTATTTT	CAWNRRERDTQYF
-	TRBJ2-1	TRBV7-6	-	TGTGCCAGCAGCTCCGTTGCGGCTATGGATGGGAATGAGCAGTTCTTC	CASSSVAAMDGNEQFF
TRBD2	TRBJ2-3	TRBV19	-	TGTGCCAGTAGTATCGACCAACTAGCGGGAACGGCAGATACGCAGTATTTT	CASSIDQLAGTADTQYF
-	TRBJ2-1	TRBV7-2	-	TGTGCCAGCAGCTTAGTCTACAGGGCTCATGAGCAGTTCTTC	CASSLVYRAHEQFF
-	TRBJ1-2	TRBV29-1	-	TGCAGCGTTCGTGAACAGACAAACTATGGCTACACCTTC	CSVREQTNYGYTF
TRBD1	TRBJ1-2	TRBV6-5	-	TGTGCCAGCAGGCGGACAGGGGAGGATGGCTACACCTTC	CASRRTGEDGYTF
-	TRBJ2-7	TRBV5-5	once	TGTGCCAGCAGCTTTTGGTGGGCCGACTACGAGCAGTACTTC	CASSFWWADYEQYF
TRBD1	TRBJ1-4	TRBV7-9	-	TGTGCCAGCAGCTTAGGACAGGGGTCGGGTAATGAAAAACTGTTTTTT	CASSLGQGSGNEKLFF
-	TRBJ2-5	TRBV6-4	-	TGTGCCAGCATTCTCGGGTACAGAGAGACCCAGTACTTC	CASILGYRETQYF
TRBD1	TRBJ2-7	TRBV7-9	-	TGTGCCAGCAGCCCCGGGACAGCCCTCTACGAGCAGTACTTC	CASSPGTALYEQYF
-	TRBJ2-5	TRBV14	once	TGTGCCAGCAGCCACTGGGACAAACAAGAGACCCAGTACTTC	CASSHWDKQETQYF
TRBD2	TRBJ2-5	TRBV11-3	-	TGTGCCAGCAGCTCCCCTTACTTTCCGACTAGCGGGAGGTCGGGGGAGACCCAGTACTTC	CASSSPYFPTSGRSGETQYF
-	TRBJ1-3	TRBV19	few	TGTGCCAGTAGTATCTCCCGGGGTCAGGGTAAGGGGAACACCATATATTTT	CASSISRGQGKGNTIYF
TRBD1	TRBJ2-7	TRBV7-8	-	TGTGCCAGCAGCCGTGCCGGGACAGGGGGCCGATCATCCTCCTACGAGCAGTACTTC	CASSRAGTGGRSSSYEQYF
-	TRBJ2-1	TRBV11-3	-	TGTGCCAGCAGCCGGGTTCGGGGACAAAATGAGCAGTTCTTC	CASSRVRGQNEQFF